The 17 T cell receptor beta chains presented below share a single source sample, sequenced in a study of blood T cell repertoires in COVID-19 (dated by TCRdb to 2019 to 2021). Receptors were amplified or captured by the immunoSEQ multiplex PCR assay. TCRdb stores this immuneACCESS table with in-frame sequences only. Part of the clones is absent; in the studies checked, under half of the shortfall reflects unresolved V genes, and no reason is known for the rest. In all, the sample holds about 200,000 clones, and roughly nine tenths of those were seen once. Roughly 2% of the sample goes to the ten largest clones. The material sequenced was peripheral blood. Receptors originate from a woman between 45 and 65 years old with acute or convalescent COVID-19.

The chain uses TRBV5-4 and TRBJ1-3; TRBD1 aligns across 7 bases. Trimming took 4 bases from V and 3 from J; bases not matched to a gene: 10. This CDR3 comprises 16 residues. The germline CDR1 and CDR2 sequences are SGHNT and YYREEE (reference sequence). CDR3 coding DNA: TGTGCCAGCAGCAAGGACGGCGACAGGGTTGGAAACACCATATATTTT. Its protein is CASSKDGDRVGNTIYF.

This clone has a single count. This sequence joins TRBV5-5 and TRBJ1-3, with a possible D match to TRBD1 (5 bases). Trimming left V 4 bases short and J 0 bases short, with 14 bases between. This CDR3 has 16 amino acids. Germline V gives CDR1 SGHKS, CDR2 YYEKEE (reference sequence). In DNA, the CDR3 is TGTGCCAGCAGCATGGGACTGACCGGCTCTGGAAACACCATATATTTT. It codes for CASSMGLTGSGNTIYF.

The chain carries TRBV28 and TRBJ1-2; D remains ambiguous. Germline V gene data show CDR1 as MDHEN and CDR2 as SYDVKM. V was clipped by 4 bases and J by 4 bases, with 16 bases between them. The length of the CDR3 is 15 residues. The CDR3 DNA reads TGTGCCAGCAGTTCGCGATTTCGGCAGGTCTATGGCTACACCTTC. Amino acids: CASSSRFRQVYGYTF.

The chain is built from TRBV7-2 and TRBJ2-1; 10 bases match TRBD2. Per the germline V gene, CDR1 is SGHTA and CDR2 is FQGNSA. V dropped 5 bases and J dropped 0; count of bases not matched to a gene: 1. The CDR3 has 15 residues. CDR3 nucleotides: TGTGCCAGCAGCGCTAGCGGGAGCTCCTACAATGAGCAGTTCTTC. Amino acids: CASSASGSSYNEQFF. The variable domain in full, with the rest retrieved from reference TRBV7-2 and TRBJ2-1, is GAGVSQSPSNKVTEKGKDVELRCDPISGHTALYWYRQSLGQGLEFLIYFQGNSAPDKSGLPSDRFSAERTGGSVSTLTIQRTQQEDSAVYLCASSASGSSYNEQFFGPGTRLTVL.

The CDR3 bases are TGTGCCAGCAGTTGGAGCAGCTCCTACAATGAGCAGTTCTTC. Protein product: CASSWSSSYNEQFF. The chain is built from TRBV2 and TRBJ2-1; D is unclear. CDR1 is SNHLY, CDR2 FYNNEI, per germline. This CDR3 has 14 residues. Trimming cost V 5 bases and J 0 bases, with 8 bases left between them.

The V and J genes are TRBV5-1 and TRBJ1-2; possible D gene TRBD1, 5 bases. V gave up 4 bases and J gave up 0 bases, with 10 bases separating them. This CDR3 is built from 14 residues. Per germline, CDR1 SGHRS and CDR2 YFSETQ. The CDR3 is CASSPRETNYGYTF. CDR3 bases: TGCGCCAGCAGCCCCAGGGAAACTAACTATGGCTACACCTTC.

V and J are TRBV4-3 and TRBJ1-1, with a tentative D call TRBD1 (6 bases). V was clipped by 1 base and J by 4 bases, with 13 bases between them. CDR3 length: 15 amino acids. The V gene's germline CDR1 is LGHNA and CDR2 YSLEER. CDR3 nucleotides: TGCGCCAGCAGCCAAGTGAACAGGGAGGGCACTGAAGCTTTCTTT. Amino acid sequence: CASSQVNREGTEAFF.

The chain has TRBV12-3 or TRBV12-4 and TRBJ1-3; D is uncertain. V was trimmed by 6 bases and J by 0 bases, leaving 6 bases between them. This CDR3 has 13 residues. CDR3 nucleotide sequence: TGTGCCAGCAGACTTAGCTCTGGAAACACCATATATTTT. Its protein is CASRLSSGNTIYF.

The rearrangement joins TRBV19 to TRBJ2-5; 16 positions agree with TRBD2. V lost 7 bases, J lost 5 bases, and 13 bases stayed unmatched. The CDR3 is 18 residues long. From germline, CDR1 is LNHDA and CDR2 SQIVND (reference sequence). CDR3 sequence: CASKGLAGGRRSTETQYF. The CDR3 DNA is TGTGCCAGTAAGGGACTAGCGGGAGGGCGGAGATCGACGGAGACCCAGTACTTC.

This clone was counted a single time. The V and J genes are TRBV6-6 and TRBJ1-1, with D possibly matching TRBD1 (5 bases). There are 15 residues in the CDR3. Trimming cost V 6 bases and J 10 bases, with 24 bases left between them. Germline V gene sequence: CDR1 MNHNY, CDR2 SVGAGI (reference sequence). The CDR3: CASRGGGDLLGRAFF. CDR3 coding DNA: TGTGCCAGCAGGGGAGGAGGGGACCTGCTGGGGCGAGCTTTCTTT.

This chain connects TRBV6-4 to TRBJ1-6; D ambiguous. V was clipped by 5 bases and J by 10 bases, with 18 bases between them. The CDR3 runs 15 residues. CDR1 MRHNA and CDR2 SNTAGT come from the germline V gene. The CDR3 DNA sequence: TGTGCCAGCAGTTCCTCCGCGGAGGGTGGATCACCCCTCCACTTT. Residues: CASSSSAEGGSPLHF.

The chain joins TRBV18 to TRBJ2-2, with no clear D. Germline V lookup: CDR1 KGHSH, CDR2 LQKENI. The V end was cut by 2 bases, the J end by 0 bases, with 7 bases between. The CDR3 is made up of 15 amino acids. The CDR3 nucleotides read TGTGCCAGCTCACCAACACTATCGAACACCGGGGAGCTGTTTTTT. This encodes CASSPTLSNTGELFF.

V and J are TRBV5-8 and TRBJ2-7, with 7 bases lining up with TRBD2. The CDR3 is 12 amino acids. The V and J ends lost 1 base and 7 bases, in that order; junction bases with no gene match: 2. Germline-derived CDR1 and CDR2 are SGHTS and YDEGEE. The CDR3 DNA follows: TGTGCCAGCAGCTTGCGGGGGGTTGAGCAGTACTTC. Its protein product is CASSLRGVEQYF.

The chain joins TRBV29-1 to TRBJ2-5; 10 positions agree with TRBD2. The germline gives CDR1 SQVTM, CDR2 ANQGSEA. This CDR3 spans 14 amino acids. The V gene end was trimmed by 4 bases and the J gene end by 4 bases; junction bases not matched to a gene: 6. This CDR3 is CSVGSSGSGETQYF. CDR3 bases: TGCAGCGTTGGGTCTAGCGGGAGTGGAGAGACCCAGTACTTC. Full variable domain (rest looked up from reference TRBV29-1 and TRBJ2-5): SAVISQKPSRDICQRGTSLTIQCQVDSQVTMMFWYRQQPGQSLTLIATANQGSEATYESGFVIDKFPISRPNLTFSTLTVSNMSPEDSSIYLCSVGSSGSGETQYFGPGTRLLVL.

This chain joins TRBV6-1 and TRBJ1-2; 10 bases line up with TRBD1. The CDR3 covers 14 residues. V trimming: 5 bases; J trimming: 5 bases; junction bases outside the gene matches: 5. Looked up from germline, CDR1 is MNHNS and CDR2 is SASEGT. This CDR3 reads CASSSGTGVYGYTF. CDR3 nucleotide sequence: TGTGCCAGCAGTTCCGGGACAGGGGTATATGGCTACACCTTC.

This chain uses TRBV7-3 with TRBJ2-3; D is perhaps TRBD2 (6 bases). This CDR3 has 14 amino acids. Germline loops: CDR1 SGHTA, CDR2 FQGTGA. Trimming shortened V by 2 bases and J by 6 bases, and 12 bases separated the two germline ends. The chain's CDR3 is CASSLGGEGDTQYF. The CDR3 bases are TGTGCCAGCAGCTTAGGAGGGGAAGGGGATACGCAGTATTTT.

V gene TRBV4-3 combines with J gene TRBJ1-6, with D maybe TRBD1 (6 bases). Germline CDR1 and CDR2: LGHNA and YSLEER. The V gene lost 1 base and the J gene lost 9 bases, with 16 bases spanning the gap. This CDR3 spans 16 amino acids. The CDR3 loop is CASSQGGTGPSSPLHF. In DNA form, the CDR3 reads TGCGCCAGCAGCCAAGGGGGAACAGGGCCGAGTTCACCCCTCCACTTT.